This is a list of T cell receptor beta chains from one sample in a study of cytomegalovirus exposure and HLA in healthy donors. The protocol was immunoSEQ multiplex PCR, while the TCRdb copy is restricted to in-frame clones and leaves out a portion. The sample has 150,000 to 200,000 clones; just over 75% are singletons. The sample was PBMCs. The receptors derive from a woman aged 25 to 39 in good health and CMV-seropositive. Both conserved end residues are part of each CDR3. A D gene is named only where the DNA matches it firmly. Only some rows state a clone size, as once, few, many or a class for expanded clones.

size	V	D	J	CDR3	DNA
-	TRBV2	-	TRBJ1-1	CASRVNTEAFF	TGTGCCAGTCGGGTAAACACTGAAGCTTTCTTT
-	TRBV2	-	TRBJ2-3	CASSGLVGDSTDTQYF	TGTGCCAGCAGTGGGTTGGTGGGAGACAGCACAGATACGCAGTATTTT
-	TRBV5-1	-	TRBJ2-5	CASSPSEFQETQYF	TGCGCCAGCAGTCCTTCGGAGTTCCAAGAGACCCAGTACTTC
-	TRBV25-1	TRBD2	TRBJ2-3	CASTRAGSTDTQYF	TGTGCCAGCACCCGAGCGGGGAGCACAGATACGCAGTATTTT
few	TRBV6-1	TRBD2	TRBJ2-3	CASSRGGSTDTQYF	TGTGCCAGCAGTCGCGGGGGTAGCACAGATACGCAGTATTTT
-	TRBV28	TRBD2	TRBJ2-7	CASRWTSGTYEQYF	TGTGCCAGCCGCTGGACTAGCGGGACCTACGAGCAGTACTTC
-	TRBV6-6	-	TRBJ1-1	CASSYGGVGGDTEAFF	TGTGCCAGCAGTTATGGCGGAGTGGGGGGGGACACTGAAGCTTTCTTT
-	TRBV5-1	-	TRBJ2-1	CASIEMAGSSYNEQFF	TGCGCCAGCATAGAAATGGCGGGAAGCTCCTACAATGAGCAGTTCTTC
-	TRBV5-6	TRBD1	TRBJ2-7	CASSFPDREGGKEQYF	TGTGCCAGCAGCTTCCCGGACAGGGAAGGAGGAAAGGAGCAGTACTTC
-	TRBV5-1	TRBD1	TRBJ2-3	CASSLSGTGTDTQYF	TGCGCCAGCAGCTTATCCGGGACAGGGACAGATACGCAGTATTTT
-	TRBV2	TRBD2	TRBJ2-1	CASRGELAGADEQFF	TGTGCCAGCAGAGGAGAGCTAGCGGGAGCGGATGAGCAGTTCTTC
few	TRBV5-4	-	TRBJ1-5	CASSLDGGNQPQHF	TGTGCCAGCAGCTTGGACGGAGGCAATCAGCCCCAGCATTTT
-	TRBV28	TRBD1	TRBJ1-1	CASSPRDSWNTEAFF	TGTGCCAGCAGCCCGAGGGACAGCTGGAACACTGAAGCTTTCTTT
-	TRBV6-8	-	TRBJ2-5	CARGTGSMETQYF	TGTGCCAGAGGAACAGGGAGTATGGAGACCCAGTACTTC
-	TRBV6-1	-	TRBJ1-5	CASRNLDRSQPQHF	TGTGCCAGCAGAAATCTCGACAGGAGTCAGCCCCAGCATTTT
once	TRBV7-9	TRBD1	TRBJ2-5	CASSSRGPQETQYF	TGTGCCAGCAGCTCGAGGGGGCCCCAAGAGACCCAGTACTTC
once	TRBV2	TRBD2	TRBJ2-7	CAGRYLAGVAYEQYF	TGTGCCGGCAGGTACCTAGCGGGAGTGGCCTACGAGCAGTACTTC
-	TRBV28	-	TRBJ1-5	CASSRDSSNQPQHF	TGTGCCAGCAGCCGGGACTCGAGCAATCAGCCCCAGCATTTT
-	TRBV5-4	TRBD1	TRBJ2-7	CASSLDRGARNEQYF	TGTGCCAGCAGCCTTGACAGGGGAGCCCGGAACGAGCAGTACTTC
-	TRBV30	-	TRBJ2-1	CAWTPELAVYNEQFF	TGTGCCTGGACCCCTGAGTTAGCGGTGTACAATGAGCAGTTCTTC
-	TRBV27	-	TRBJ2-5	CASSFSVGLGETQYF	TGTGCCAGCAGTTTTAGTGTGGGCCTTGGGGAGACCCAGTACTTC
few	TRBV5-6	-	TRBJ1-3	CASTFERGNTIYF	TGTGCCAGCACTTTCGAGAGAGGGAACACCATATATTTT
-	TRBV5-4	TRBD2	TRBJ2-1	CASSEREASYNEQFF	TGTGCCAGCAGCGAGCGGGAGGCCTCCTACAATGAGCAGTTCTTC
-	TRBV10-3	TRBD2	TRBJ2-2	CATTVASGRGGTGELFF	TGTGCCACAACCGTCGCTAGCGGGAGGGGAGGCACCGGGGAGCTGTTTTTT
-	TRBV7-2	-	TRBJ2-5	CASQGRGETQYF	TGTGCCAGCCAGGGGAGGGGAGAGACCCAGTACTTC
-	TRBV13	-	TRBJ2-3	CASSSTRSDTQYF	TGTGCCAGCAGCTCAACTAGGTCAGATACGCAGTATTTT
-	TRBV5-8	-	TRBJ2-3	CASSLQGRADTQYF	TGTGCCAGCAGCCTACAGGGTAGGGCAGATACGCAGTATTTT
-	TRBV4-1	-	TRBJ1-2	CASSQTRTAYANYGYTF	TGCGCCAGCAGCCAAACTAGGACAGCCTATGCTAACTATGGCTACACCTTC
-	TRBV9	TRBD2	TRBJ2-3	CASSSVTSGRATDTQYF	TGTGCCAGCAGCTCCGTGACTAGCGGGAGGGCCACAGATACGCAGTATTTT
-	TRBV28	TRBD1	TRBJ2-1	CASRPSGQGTGNEQFF	TGTGCCAGCAGGCCCTCCGGACAGGGGACGGGCAATGAGCAGTTCTTC
-	TRBV6-5	TRBD1	TRBJ2-5	CASSPGQVQETQYF	TGTGCCAGCAGCCCGGGACAGGTACAAGAGACCCAGTACTTC
-	TRBV5-1	-	TRBJ2-3	CASSEGGGTDTQYF	TGCGCCAGCAGCGAGGGGGGGGGTACAGATACGCAGTATTTT
-	TRBV5-4	-	TRBJ2-3	CASSLGGSTDTQYF	TGTGCCAGCAGCTTGGGCGGAAGCACAGATACGCAGTATTTT
-	TRBV21-1	-	TRBJ2-3	CASSKDRAYTDTQYF	TGTGCCAGCAGCAAAGACAGGGCTTACACAGATACGCAGTATTTT
once	TRBV9	-	TRBJ1-1	CASSVGTGNTEAFF	TGTGCCAGCAGCGTGGGGACTGGGAACACTGAAGCTTTCTTT
few	TRBV27	-	TRBJ1-2	CASSLAEGGNGYTF	TGTGCCAGCAGTTTGGCTGAGGGAGGGAATGGCTACACCTTC
-	TRBV1	-	TRBJ1-2	CTSSHPGTGGNYGYTF	TGCACCAGCAGCCATCCCGGGACAGGGGGCAACTATGGCTACACCTTC
-	TRBV6-6	-	TRBJ1-5	CASSYSSGSNQPQHF	TGTGCCAGCAGTTATTCCAGCGGTTCCAATCAGCCCCAGCATTTT
-	TRBV6-5	-	TRBJ1-2	CASSYYDGYGYTF	TGTGCCAGCAGTTACTATGACGGGTATGGCTACACCTTC
-	TRBV9	-	TRBJ1-2	CASSDYRVGYTF	TGTGCCAGCAGCGATTACAGGGTCGGCTACACCTTC
-	TRBV2	-	TRBJ1-3	CASSLDPGGNTIYF	TGTGCCAGCAGCCTTGATCCCGGGGGAAACACCATATATTTT
-	TRBV6-5	-	TRBJ2-7	CASSYSSTVQEYEQYF	TGTGCCAGCAGTTACTCGAGCACGGTTCAAGAATACGAGCAGTACTTC
-	TRBV21-1	-	TRBJ2-7	CASSKGAKIAGGGREQYF	TGTGCCAGCAGCAAAGGGGCCAAAATAGCGGGAGGGGGCAGGGAGCAGTACTTC
once	TRBV25-1	-	TRBJ2-3	CASRGLQWADTQYF	TGTGCCAGCCGGGGACTCCAATGGGCAGATACGCAGTATTTT
-	TRBV5-1	TRBD2	TRBJ2-1	CASSPYPGTSGYNEQFF	TGCGCCAGCAGCCCATACCCTGGGACTAGCGGATACAATGAGCAGTTCTTC
-	TRBV6-1	TRBD1	TRBJ2-7	CASSEQGQDRAYEQYF	TGTGCCAGCAGTGAACAGGGGCAGGACAGGGCTTACGAGCAGTACTTC
-	TRBV10-3	TRBD2	TRBJ2-3	CAITETSGRSTDTQYF	TGTGCCATCACCGAGACTAGCGGGAGAAGTACAGATACGCAGTATTTT
-	TRBV11-2	TRBD1	TRBJ2-7	CASSLGPGTGNEQYF	TGTGCCAGCAGCTTAGGTCCCGGGACAGGGAACGAGCAGTACTTC
-	TRBV16	-	TRBJ1-1	CASSQLAGRTEAFF	TGTGCCAGCAGCCAATTGGCAGGGCGCACTGAAGCTTTCTTT
-	TRBV11-3	-	TRBJ2-5	CASSLDGGIQETQYF	TGTGCCAGCAGCTTAGACGGAGGGATTCAAGAGACCCAGTACTTC
-	TRBV5-1	TRBD2	TRBJ2-2	CASSLAGAGTGELFF	TGCGCCAGCAGCTTAGCGGGAGCGGGCACCGGGGAGCTGTTTTTT
-	TRBV11-3	-	TRBJ1-1	CASTFGTSNTEAFF	TGTGCCAGCACCTTTGGGACATCGAACACTGAAGCTTTCTTT
few	TRBV7-9	TRBD1	TRBJ2-7	CASSPRDRAYEQYF	TGTGCCAGCAGCCCCCGGGACAGGGCCTACGAGCAGTACTTC
-	TRBV5-1	TRBD2	TRBJ2-7	CASNSGGGYEQYF	TGCGCCAGCAATAGCGGGGGAGGCTACGAGCAGTACTTC
-	TRBV4-3	-	TRBJ1-4	CASSQDQEGLGEKLFF	TGCGCCAGCAGCCAAGATCAAGAGGGTTTGGGTGAAAAACTGTTTTTT
-	TRBV19	TRBD1	TRBJ1-3	CASSMGTESGNTIYF	TGTGCCAGTAGTATGGGGACAGAGTCTGGAAACACCATATATTTT